This T cell receptor beta chain was sequenced for a study of blood T cell repertoires in COVID-19. Study in general: Acute-phase and convalescent COVID-19 samples originated in the United States, Italy and Spain. PBMCs, B-cell-depleted T cells, or T cells were the source of the cDNA or gDNA that made up the material.

Authors' processing steps: Amplification with reference gene primers provided the estimates of nucleated cell counts. Assay used: immunoSEQ multiplex PCR; TCRdb lists only in-frame clones, some missing. V and J calls and clone size are copied from that table; D and trimming were computed from the DNA. Among fewer than 200,000 clones, roughly 88% were seen once, and the ten largest hold 0.95% to 1.5%. The V gene's germline CDR1 is SGHKS and CDR2 YYEKEE (reference sequence). V gave up 5 bases and J gave up 4 bases; unmatched junction bases: 10. The CDR3 consists of 15 residues. Only one count was recorded for this clone.

The sequencing sample was made of peripheral blood. The chain couples TRBV5-5 to TRBJ1-1; TRBD1 matches at 8 bases. The receptor's source is a man aged 60 to 69 who had recovered from COVID-19. CDR3 sequence reads: CASSIIRGRGTEAFF. In nucleotides, the CDR3 is TGTGCCAGCAGTATTATCAGGGGGCGCGGCACTGAAGCTTTCTTT.